Below, one TCR beta chain is given with its context. Original handling: The assay estimated nucleated cells by amplifying reference gene primers. Repertoires were generated with immunoSEQ multiplex PCR, while TCRdb's copy carries only in-frame clones and drops some. V and J calls and clone size follow that table, whereas D and trimming were derived from the DNA. The table includes more than 250,000 clones, roughly 80% detected once. This entry belongs to a study of blood T cell repertoires in COVID-19. Background on the study: COVID-19 samples, acute and convalescent, were from the United States, Italy and Spain. T cells, B-cell-depleted T cells, or PBMCs provided the cDNA or gDNA that served as material.

The CDR3 has 14 amino acids. V lost 6 bases, J lost 8 bases, and 7 bases stayed unmatched. Looked up from germline, CDR1 is MRHNA and CDR2 is SNTAGT. Individuals in the exposed group had encountered a COVID-19 case within 2 weeks preceding study entry. This TCR derives from a man aged 40-55 years who had been exposed to COVID-19. The sequenced sample was PBMCs or T cells enriched from blood (not recorded which). V usage is TRBV6-4 and J usage is TRBJ2-1; 10 nucleotides align to TRBD2. In DNA, the CDR3 is TGTGCCAGCAGACCTAGCGGGAGTATCCATGAGCAGTTCTTC. It is translated as CASRPSGSIHEQFF.